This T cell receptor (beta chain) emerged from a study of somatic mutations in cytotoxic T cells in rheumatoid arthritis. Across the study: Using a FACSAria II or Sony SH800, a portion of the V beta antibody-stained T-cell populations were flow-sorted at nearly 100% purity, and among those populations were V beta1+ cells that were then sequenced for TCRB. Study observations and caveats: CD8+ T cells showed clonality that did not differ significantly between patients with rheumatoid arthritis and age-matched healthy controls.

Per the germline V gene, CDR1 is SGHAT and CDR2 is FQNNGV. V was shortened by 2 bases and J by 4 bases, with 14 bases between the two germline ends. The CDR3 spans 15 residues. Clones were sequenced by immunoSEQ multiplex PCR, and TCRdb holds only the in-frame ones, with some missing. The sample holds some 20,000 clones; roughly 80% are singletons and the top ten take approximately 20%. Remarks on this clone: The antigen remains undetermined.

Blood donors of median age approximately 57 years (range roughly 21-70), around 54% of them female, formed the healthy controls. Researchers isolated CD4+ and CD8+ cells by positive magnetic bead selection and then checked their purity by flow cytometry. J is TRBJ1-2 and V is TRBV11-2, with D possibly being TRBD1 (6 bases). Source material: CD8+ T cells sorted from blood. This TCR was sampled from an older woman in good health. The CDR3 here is CASSLIYGGLYGYTF. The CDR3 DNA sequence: TGTGCCAGCAGCTTAATATACGGGGGGCTCTATGGCTACACCTTC.